What follows is one TCR beta chain and its context. The antigen remains unidentified. The CDR3 is made up of 15 amino acids. With 3 bases clipped from V and 6 bases from J, the junction kept 5 bases outside the gene matches. Germline CDR1 and CDR2: SEHNR and FQNEAQ (reference sequence). Making use of molecular barcodes, quantitative 5'-RACE generated TCR beta libraries. TCRdb itself ran the 5' RACE reads through MiXCR, one entry per CDR3 protein. The repertoire has approximately 520,000 distinct CDR3 sequences, 5.3% of them found once; the top ten carry roughly 3.5%. This entry comes from a study of CD8 T cells in ankylosing spondylitis. Overall study findings and caveats: Eight or nine highly homologous variants formed a TCR beta motif that appeared characteristic of ankylosing spondylitis blood. The disease-linked clones had a CD8+ phenotype and low blood frequencies.

The TCR comes from a male donor with ankylosing spondylitis. The sequencing input was blood, either unsorted or a sorted T cell fraction (not recorded which). The chain is built from TRBV7-9 and TRBJ2-1; 10 nucleotides match TRBD2. The CDR3 spells CASSFGTSVSNEQFF. DNA of the CDR3: TGTGCCAGCAGCTTTGGGACTAGCGTCTCCAATGAGCAGTTCTTC.